A single TCR beta chain is shown here with its context. The target antigen is unknown. Clones were read by immunoSEQ multiplex PCR, and TCRdb kept only the in-frame ones, dropping some. The table has 120,000 or so clones, roughly 95% seen once. The CDR3 contains 14 residues. Unmatched junction bases numbered 6, after V lost 4 bases and J lost 7 bases. The germline V gene has CDR1 MGHRA and CDR2 YSYEKL. This sample was taken from a study of graft-versus-host responses after intestinal transplantation. Overall study context: All recipients were transplanted with multivisceral, liver-intestinal, or isolated intestinal grafts. Recipients were all induced with anti-thymocyte globulin, then given tacrolimus and steroids for roughly three years. General study points: Peak circulating GvH clone levels were associated with early post-transplant HvG declines.

Sequenced here: unstimulated CD8+ T cells sorted from spleen or lymph node cells, sampled before intestinal transplant. The clonotype comes from a human donor who received an intestinal transplant. This chain connects TRBV4-1 to TRBJ2-1; 8 bases are a match to TRBD1. The CDR3 bases are TGCGCCAGCAGCCGTTCGGACAGGGCGAATGAGCAGTTCTTC. The encoded protein is CASSRSDRANEQFF.